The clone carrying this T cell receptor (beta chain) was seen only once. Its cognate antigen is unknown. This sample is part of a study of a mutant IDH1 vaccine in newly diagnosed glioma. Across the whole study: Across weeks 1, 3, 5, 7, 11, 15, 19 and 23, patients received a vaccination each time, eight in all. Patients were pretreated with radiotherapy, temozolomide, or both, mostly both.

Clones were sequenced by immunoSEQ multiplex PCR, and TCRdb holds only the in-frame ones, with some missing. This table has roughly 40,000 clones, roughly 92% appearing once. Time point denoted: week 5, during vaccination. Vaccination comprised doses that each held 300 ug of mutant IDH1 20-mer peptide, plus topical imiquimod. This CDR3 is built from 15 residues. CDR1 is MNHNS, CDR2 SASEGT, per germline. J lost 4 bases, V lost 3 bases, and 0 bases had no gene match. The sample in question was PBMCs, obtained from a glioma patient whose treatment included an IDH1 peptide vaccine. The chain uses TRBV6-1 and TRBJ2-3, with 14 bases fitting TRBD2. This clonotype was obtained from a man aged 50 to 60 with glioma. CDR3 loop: CASSETSGGADTQYF. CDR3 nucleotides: TGTGCCAGCAGTGAGACTAGCGGGGGGGCAGATACGCAGTATTTT.